A single sample is the source of the 16 T cell receptor beta chains below, sequenced in a study of T cell repertoires in ileal Crohn's disease. Time point indicated: neoterminal ileum biopsy at postoperative endoscopy, about 6 months after surgery. The repertoire was sequenced with immunoSEQ multiplex PCR; TCRdb's copy has only in-frame clones and lacks some. This sample has tens of thousands of clones, with 85% to 90% found just once. Specimen: ileal tissue. Source of these receptors: an adult with Crohn's disease.

The chain carries TRBV2 and TRBJ2-7, with 9 bases lining up with TRBD2. With V trimmed by 4 bases and J by 4 bases, 5 bases remained unmatched. There are 14 residues in the CDR3. Germline CDR1 and CDR2: SNHLY and FYNNEI. The CDR3 is CASSAREGLYEQYF. Here the CDR3 DNA reads TGTGCCAGCAGTGCGCGGGAGGGCCTGTACGAGCAGTACTTC.

This chain connects TRBV4-1 to TRBJ1-6; D may be TRBD1 (5 bases). Trimming stripped 0 bases from V and 8 bases from J, with 8 bases between. This CDR3 has 14 residues. From germline, CDR1 is MGHRA and CDR2 YSYEKL. In DNA, the CDR3 is TGCGCCAGCAGCCAAGAAGGGGCCTATTCACCCCTCCACTTT. Protein: CASSQEGAYSPLHF.

The J gene is TRBJ1-6, the V gene TRBV2; TRBD1 agrees at 7 bases. The V and J ends lost 4 bases and 4 bases, in that order; junction bases with no gene match: 7. This CDR3 has 16 residues. CDR1 and CDR2 from the germline V gene are SNHLY and FYNNEI. The CDR3 region is CASSGRTGTYNSPLHF. The CDR3 coding sequence is TGTGCCAGCAGTGGGAGGACAGGCACTTATAATTCACCCCTCCACTTT.

V is TRBV29-1 and J is TRBJ2-7; tentative D call: TRBD2 (6 bases). Germline CDR1 is SQVTM and CDR2 is ANQGSEA. There are 17 residues in the CDR3. Between the trimmed V and J ends, which lost 2 bases and 3 bases, there was a span of 23 bases. The CDR3: CSVELPKASAGRYEQYF. The CDR3 nucleotides are TGCAGCGTTGAACTCCCCAAGGCTTCGGCGGGGCGCTACGAGCAGTACTTC.

The chain recombines TRBV7-2 with TRBJ2-3; D unresolved. The germline gives CDR1 SGHTA, CDR2 FQGNSA. V lost 0 bases, J lost 2 bases, and 6 bases lay in between. CDR3 size: 14 residues. CDR3 sequence: CASSLARHTDTQYF. CDR3 sequence (DNA): TGTGCCAGCAGCTTAGCGAGACACACAGATACGCAGTATTTT.

A single count supports this clone. V is TRBV7-6 and J is TRBJ1-2; 8 bases line up with TRBD1. The CDR3 is 15 residues long. CDR1 SGHVS and CDR2 FNYEAQ come from the germline V gene. The trim removed 3 bases at V and 8 bases at J, leaving 11 bases unmatched. CDR3 nucleotide sequence: TGTGCCAGCAGCTTTGGACAGGGACGCTTGGGGGGCTACACCTTC. This encodes CASSFGQGRLGGYTF.

The CDR3 here is CASSVGGDHEQYF. CDR3 nucleotides: TGTGCCAGCAGCGTTGGAGGGGACCACGAGCAGTACTTC. The V call is TRBV5-6, the J call TRBJ2-7, with D possibly matching TRBD2 (6 bases). This CDR3 is 13 amino acids long. Looked up from germline, CDR1 is SGHDT and CDR2 is YYEEEE. V gave up 4 bases and J gave up 5 bases, with 13 bases separating them.

The rearrangement uses TRBV5-1 and TRBJ2-5, with 7 bases that match TRBD2. The CDR3 is 16 residues long. Trimming took 1 base from V and 2 from J; bases not matched to a gene: 8. Germline V CDR1 and CDR2: SGHRS, YFSETQ. CDR3 nucleotides: TGCGCCAGCAGCTTGCGTCGGGGGGAAATACAAGAGACCCAGTACTTC. Translated: CASSLRRGEIQETQYF. The full variable domain, with the rest looked up from reference TRBV5-1 and TRBJ2-5, is KAGVTQTPRYLIKTRGQQVTLSCSPISGHRSVSWYQQTPGQGLQFLFEYFSETQRNKGNFPGRFSGRQFSNSRSEMNVSTLELGDSALYLCASSLRRGEIQETQYFGPGTRLLVL.

This clone was observed once. The chain is built from TRBV5-8 and TRBJ1-5; no clear D gene. CDR3 length: 14 amino acids. Germline CDR1 is SGHTS and CDR2 is YDEGEE. Trimming took 0 bases from V and 6 from J, leaving 10 bases between them. CDR3: CASSLGAITQPQHF. As DNA, the CDR3 is TGTGCCAGCAGCTTGGGGGCCATAACTCAGCCCCAGCATTTT. Full variable domain (remainder filled in from reference TRBV5-8 and TRBJ1-5): EAGVTQSPTHLIKTRGQQATLRCSPISGHTSVYWYQQALGLGLQFLLWYDEGEERNRGNFPPRFSGRQFPNYSSELNVNALELEDSALYLCASSLGAITQPQHFGDGTRLSIL.

The chain couples TRBV7-6 to TRBJ2-1; 9 positions match TRBD2. The CDR3 length is 16 residues. Germline V CDR1 and CDR2: SGHVS, FNYEAQ. V lost 3 bases to trimming and J lost 5 bases; unmatched junction nucleotides: 8. As DNA, the CDR3 is TGTGCCAGCAGCTTGATGCGGGGGGGCCGCGACAATGAGCAGTTCTTC. Its protein is CASSLMRGGRDNEQFF.

The rearrangement joins TRBV4-1 to TRBJ1-2; 8 bases are a match to TRBD1. The ends lost 1 base at V and 4 bases at J; junction bases unmatched: 5. The CDR3 covers 15 residues. CDR1 and CDR2 from the germline V gene are MGHRA and YSYEKL. In DNA form, the CDR3 reads TGCGCCAGCAGCCAAGCTTCGACAGGGGCCTATGGCTACACCTTC. Translation gives CASSQASTGAYGYTF.

J is TRBJ2-7 and V is TRBV2; unclear D gene. This CDR3 contains 11 residues. Germline V gene lookup returns CDR1 SNHLY and CDR2 FYNNEI. V dropped 7 bases and J dropped 2 bases, with 6 bases sitting between them. CDR3 residues: CASKRTYEQYF. CDR3 nucleotides: TGTGCCAGCAAGCGAACCTACGAGCAGTACTTC.

This clone is a singleton in its sample. The gene calls are TRBV4-2 and TRBJ1-1; 7 bases match TRBD1. The length of the CDR3 is 15 residues. V was pared by 1 base and J by 1 base, with 3 bases of the junction left unmatched. Per germline, CDR1 LGHNA and CDR2 YNFKEQ. This chain's CDR3 is CASSQGQGGNTEAFF. CDR3 nucleotide sequence: TGTGCCAGCAGCCAAGGTCAGGGGGGGAACACTGAAGCTTTCTTT.

This chain connects TRBV5-1 to TRBJ2-7; the D is unclear. From germline, CDR1 is SGHRS and CDR2 YFSETQ. Trimming cost V 4 bases and J 1 base, with 15 bases left between them. The CDR3 extends over 15 amino acids. CDR3 coding DNA: TGCGCCAGCAGCCCACCGAGGATGGAATCCTACGAGCAGTACTTC. Its protein product is CASSPPRMESYEQYF.

The V call is TRBV11-2, the J call TRBJ1-2, with D perhaps matching TRBD1 (5 bases). CDR1 and CDR2 from the germline V gene are SGHAT and FQNNGV. The CDR3 is made up of 14 amino acids. Trimming took off 5 bases at V and 0 bases at J, with 10 bases between the two ends. CDR3 residues: CASSRDFTNYGYTF. CDR3 nucleotides: TGTGCCAGCAGCCGGGACTTTACTAACTATGGCTACACCTTC. Full variable domain (rest looked up from reference TRBV11-2 and TRBJ1-2): EAGVAQSPRYKIIEKRQSVAFWCNPISGHATLYWYQQILGQGPKLLIQFQNNGVVDDSQLPKDRFSAERLKGVDSTLKIQPAKLEDSAVYLCASSRDFTNYGYTFGSGTRLTVV.

The rearrangement links TRBV7-6 to TRBJ2-5; no clear D. The CDR3 contains 15 residues. From germline, CDR1 is SGHVS and CDR2 FNYEAQ. The germline V and J ends were trimmed by 4 bases and 4 bases, with 16 bases remaining between them. The CDR3 nucleotides read TGTGCCAGCAGCTACCAGATTGCGGTGGGAGAGACCCAGTACTTC. It is translated as CASSYQIAVGETQYF.